This entry concerns a single T cell receptor beta chain. It is likely a read error, because the conserved phenylalanine at the end of the CDR3 is missing. No DNA is shown, since the ends of the CDR3 on it are uncertain; the CDR3 is the one TCRdb lists. The data were taken from a study of blood T cell repertoires in COVID-19. Study context: PBMCs, B-cell-depleted T cells, or T cells provided the cDNA or gDNA that made up the material.

In the study's own analysis: Reference gene primers were amplified, and this amplification served to estimate nucleated cell counts. The assay was immunoSEQ multiplex PCR, and TCRdb's table has in-frame clones only and misses some. That table is the source of V, J and clone size, and D and trimming were worked out from the DNA. The top ten clones hold less than 4.5% of a sample with roughly 45,000 clones, 70% to 85% of them seen once. From its first to its last residue, the CDR3 has 12 amino acids. Germline CDR1 PRHDT, CDR2 FYEKMQ (reference sequence). This rearrangement joins TRBV13 to TRBJ1-1. This receptor was obtained from a man between 50 and 59 years old with active COVID-19. Sequenced input: peripheral blood. The CDR3 sequence is CASSLGLLTGVN.